A selection of T cell receptor beta chains follows, all from one sample in a study of cytomegalovirus exposure and HLA in healthy donors. Method: immunoSEQ multiplex PCR; TCRdb's copy keeps in-frame clones and lacks some. The sample lists roughly 140,000 clones, roughly 84% seen once, with roughly 2.4% in the top ten. The sample consisted of PBMCs. These TCRs come from a woman aged 18-30 years in good health and CMV-seronegative. Each CDR3 is given with its conserved first and last residue. A D gene is named only where the DNA matches it firmly. Only part of the rows carry a size: once, few, many, or a class if the clone is expanded.

CDR3aa: CASSLGGRGPTDTQYF; CDR3nt: TGTGCCAGCAGCTTGGGCGGCAGGGGGCCGACAGATACGCAGTATTTT; v_gene: TRBV5-4; j_gene: TRBJ2-3; abundance: -; d_gene: TRBD1
CDR3aa: CASCGTVYSEQYF; CDR3nt: TGTGCCAGCTGCGGGACAGTCTATAGCGAGCAGTACTTC; v_gene: TRBV28; j_gene: TRBJ2-7; abundance: once; d_gene: -
CDR3aa: CASSIDGGADLFYGYTF; CDR3nt: TGTGCCAGTAGTATAGATGGAGGGGCAGATCTGTTTTATGGCTACACCTTC; v_gene: TRBV19; j_gene: TRBJ1-2; abundance: -; d_gene: -
CDR3aa: CASSLDGDGYTF; CDR3nt: TGCGCCAGCAGCTTGGACGGGGATGGCTACACCTTC; v_gene: TRBV5-1; j_gene: TRBJ1-2; abundance: -; d_gene: -
CDR3aa: CATRSDRPPYEQYF; CDR3nt: TGTGCCACCAGGTCGGACAGGCCGCCCTACGAGCAGTACTTC; v_gene: TRBV15; j_gene: TRBJ2-7; abundance: -; d_gene: TRBD1
CDR3aa: CASSQGQGARGNTIYF; CDR3nt: TGTGCCAGCAGCCAGGGACAGGGGGCGCGGGGAAACACCATATATTTT; v_gene: TRBV7-2; j_gene: TRBJ1-3; abundance: -; d_gene: TRBD1
CDR3aa: CASSVQSGASYGYTF; CDR3nt: TGTGCCAGTAGTGTCCAATCAGGGGCATCCTATGGCTACACCTTC; v_gene: TRBV19; j_gene: TRBJ1-2; abundance: -; d_gene: -
CDR3aa: CASSLGDYRSGGNQPQHF; CDR3nt: TGTGCCAGCAGCTTAGGAGATTACAGGTCGGGCGGCAATCAGCCCCAGCATTTT; v_gene: TRBV7-6; j_gene: TRBJ1-5; abundance: -; d_gene: -
CDR3aa: CASSLAGANTGELFF; CDR3nt: TGCGCCAGCAGCTTAGCGGGGGCGAACACCGGGGAGCTGTTTTTT; v_gene: TRBV5-1; j_gene: TRBJ2-2; abundance: -; d_gene: TRBD2
CDR3aa: CASSLVQGYKNIQYF; CDR3nt: TGTGCCAGCAGCTTAGTACAGGGATACAAAAACATTCAGTACTTC; v_gene: TRBV7-2; j_gene: TRBJ2-4; abundance: -; d_gene: -
CDR3aa: CASSRGSYNEQFF; CDR3nt: TGTGCCAGCAGTCGGGGCTCCTACAATGAGCAGTTCTTC; v_gene: TRBV7-3; j_gene: TRBJ2-1; abundance: -; d_gene: -
CDR3aa: CASSLAGQSSYNSPLHF; CDR3nt: TGTGCCAGCAGCTTAGCCGGACAGAGCTCCTATAATTCACCCCTCCACTTT; v_gene: TRBV7-2; j_gene: TRBJ1-6; abundance: once; d_gene: -
CDR3aa: CASSLAGQRDYEQYF; CDR3nt: TGTGCCAGCAGTTTAGCCGGACAGAGGGACTACGAGCAGTACTTC; v_gene: TRBV28; j_gene: TRBJ2-7; abundance: -; d_gene: -
CDR3aa: CATTPGGKGTQYF; CDR3nt: TGTGCCACCACCCCCGGGGGGAAGGGGACCCAGTACTTC; v_gene: TRBV15; j_gene: TRBJ2-5; abundance: -; d_gene: TRBD2
CDR3aa: CASSPGTNSNQPQHF; CDR3nt: TGTGCCAGCAGCCCCGGGACAAATAGCAATCAGCCCCAGCATTTT; v_gene: TRBV7-9; j_gene: TRBJ1-5; abundance: -; d_gene: -
CDR3aa: CASSSGTSGLSYEQYF; CDR3nt: TGTGCCAGCAGCTCCGGGACTAGCGGACTTTCCTACGAGCAGTACTTC; v_gene: TRBV5-4; j_gene: TRBJ2-7; abundance: -; d_gene: TRBD2
CDR3aa: CASSLIGKDYNEQFF; CDR3nt: TGCGCCAGCAGCTTGATCGGGAAAGACTACAATGAGCAGTTCTTC; v_gene: TRBV5-1; j_gene: TRBJ2-1; abundance: once; d_gene: -
CDR3aa: CASSPTGRGSYNSPLHF; CDR3nt: TGTGCCAGCAGTCCAACAGGGAGGGGGTCCTATAATTCACCCCTCCACTTT; v_gene: TRBV27; j_gene: TRBJ1-6; abundance: few; d_gene: -
CDR3aa: CASSAGQGTYEQYF; CDR3nt: TGTGCCAGCAGCGCGGGACAGGGGACCTACGAGCAGTACTTC; v_gene: TRBV5-6; j_gene: TRBJ2-7; abundance: -; d_gene: TRBD1
CDR3aa: CASSWERGPGEQYF; CDR3nt: TGTGCCAGCAGCTGGGAGCGGGGGCCCGGCGAGCAGTACTTC; v_gene: TRBV11-2; j_gene: TRBJ2-7; abundance: -; d_gene: TRBD2
CDR3aa: CSVRQGSGTDTQYF; CDR3nt: TGCAGCGTCCGACAGGGTTCGGGCACAGATACGCAGTATTTT; v_gene: TRBV29-1; j_gene: TRBJ2-3; abundance: -; d_gene: TRBD1
CDR3aa: CASSSVLGVTGELFF; CDR3nt: TGTGCCAGCAGCTCCGTTTTAGGGGTCACCGGGGAGCTGTTTTTT; v_gene: TRBV7-2; j_gene: TRBJ2-2; abundance: -; d_gene: -
CDR3aa: CASSQLAGASNTQYF; CDR3nt: TGCGCCAGCAGCCAACTAGCGGGGGCCTCCAATACGCAGTATTTT; v_gene: TRBV4-3; j_gene: TRBJ2-3; abundance: -; d_gene: TRBD2